This T cell receptor beta chain was profiled in a study of cytomegalovirus exposure and HLA in healthy donors. A multiplex PCR was run with 60 Vbeta primers and 13 Jbeta primers. TCRdb keeps only in-frame clones here, not all; method: immunoSEQ multiplex PCR. The table records some 150,000 clones, approximately 10% of them present only once. All the people who gave samples were healthy bone marrow donors. Study findings and constraints: Later examination showed HLA-associated TCR beta chains had greater clonal expansion than equally common others. A later analysis found TCR association rates differed by HLA locus, highest for DRB1 and lowest for HLA-C.

There are a few counts of this clone. Its matching antigen is unknown. The germline V and J ends were trimmed by 5 bases and 3 bases, with 11 bases remaining between them. Germline V gene data show CDR1 as SGHVS and CDR2 as FQNEAQ. CDR3 length: 15 residues. The receptor comes from a woman between 40 and 50 years old in good health and CMV-seropositive. Sequencing was performed on PBMCs. The chain combines TRBV7-8 with TRBJ2-6; the D gene is possibly TRBD1 (6 bases). The CDR3 bases are TGTGCCAGCAGCCCCCGACAGGTTGGGGCCAACGTCCTGACTTTC. Translated, it gives CASSPRQVGANVLTF.